This TCR beta chain was documented in a study of T cell repertoires in cytomegalovirus infection. TCRdb analysed the reads with MiXCR anew, one entry per CDR3 protein. This table holds around 450,000 distinct CDR3 sequences, roughly a third found once. Germline loops: CDR1 SNHLY, CDR2 FYNNEI. The CDR3 contains 13 residues. The V segment lost 4 bases and the J segment 3 bases; nucleotides outside the gene matches: 2. About this clonotype itself: The antigen is unknown.

Regarding the study as a whole: Public TCR beta family frequency separated CMV-and-HLA carriers, including in an independent cohort.

Material: PBMCs. This TCR was sampled from a human donor in good health (CMV status not recorded). Some clones in this sample may be carry-over from other donors' samples. V and J are TRBV2 and TRBJ1-1; 7 bases line up with TRBD1. The CDR3 bases are TGTGCCAGCAGTGGGGACAGATACACTGAAGCTTTCTTT. Its protein product is CASSGDRYTEAFF.